These 3 T cell receptor beta chains were sequenced from one sample in a study of regulatory T cells in long-lasting Graves disease. The sample's time point: newly diagnosed GD, antithyroid drugs for less than 3 months. RNA extracted from PBMCs served as the sequencing template. According to the study, TCR beta libraries were built with iRepertoire HTBI primers and CDR3-region Arm-PCR. Using its own MiXCR run on the multiplex PCR reads, TCRdb lists one record per CDR3 protein. The data contain roughly 420,000 distinct CDR3 sequences, around 15% of them singletons. The same data also went into a second study, on T cells in Graves' hyperthyroidism and ophthalmopathy.

The sequencing here drew on peripheral blood mononuclear cells (PBMCs), taken at new diagnosis, from a patient treated with antithyroid drugs. Source of these receptors: a woman between 18 and 30 years old with Graves disease.

The sample holds many counts of this clonotype. The chain uses TRBV28 and TRBJ1-1; D is ambiguous. Germline-derived CDR1 and CDR2 are MDHEN and SYDVKM. The CDR3 length is 11 residues. V was shortened by 7 bases and J by 5 bases, with 8 bases between the two germline ends. DNA of the CDR3: TGTGCCAGCACCGGGCTTACTGAAGCTTTCTTT. Protein product: CASTGLTEAFF. The full variable domain, rest sourced from reference TRBV28 and TRBJ1-1, is DVKVTQSSRYLVKRTGEKVFLECVQDMDHENMFWYRQDPGLGLRLIYFSYDVKMKEKGDIPEGYSVSREKKERFSLILESASTNQTSMYLCASTGLTEAFFGQGTRLTVV.

This chain uses TRBV14 with TRBJ1-1; D is ambiguous. The CDR3 length is 15 residues. Deletions cut 2 bases from V and 0 bases from J, with 10 bases between. CDR1 SGHDN and CDR2 FVKESK come from the germline V gene. The CDR3 spells CASSQISLLNTEAFF. CDR3 sequence (DNA): TGTGCCAGCAGCCAAATCTCCCTACTGAACACTGAAGCTTTCTTT.

This clonotype appeared many times. The V call is TRBV7-9, the J call TRBJ2-7, with 13 positions matching TRBD2. Trimming took 5 bases from V and 3 from J; bases not matched to a gene: 10. The CDR3 extends over 17 amino acids. In germline, CDR1 is SEHNR, CDR2 FQNEAQ (reference sequence). CDR3 protein: CASSDGLAGVDYYEQYF. DNA of the CDR3: TGTGCCAGCAGCGACGGACTAGCGGGAGTGGATTACTACGAGCAGTACTTC.